The 15 T cell receptor beta chains given below trace back to one sample, sequenced in a study of T cells after yellow fever vaccination. Via MiXCR, TCRdb re-called the 5' RACE reads, giving one row per CDR3 protein. The sample includes around 320,000 distinct CDR3 sequences, about 10% of them seen just once. Sequenced material: CD4+ T cells sorted from PBMCs, taken 45 days after the yellow fever booster vaccination. The receptors originated from a man aged 18-30 years who received the YFV17D yellow fever vaccine.

This clonotype has just a few counts. This chain connects TRBV14 to TRBJ1-4, with 7 bases identical to TRBD1. Germline V gene data show CDR1 as SGHDN and CDR2 as FVKESK. The CDR3 extends over 16 amino acids. Germline trimming cut 3 bases from V and 6 bases from J; bases unmatched to any gene: 10. The CDR3 DNA is TGTGCCAGCAGCCAGAAGGGGGGGACAGCCGATGAAAAACTGTTTTTT. Amino acid sequence: CASSQKGGTADEKLFF.

This clonotype was counted many times. The V gene is TRBV5-6, the J gene TRBJ2-5; D is uncertain. The V and J ends lost 2 bases and 2 bases respectively, with 7 bases between them. This CDR3 region has 13 residues. Germline V gene sequence: CDR1 SGHDT, CDR2 YYEEEE. The CDR3 DNA is TGTGCCAGCAGCTTACCGTCTCAAGAGACCCAGTACTTC. This encodes CASSLPSQETQYF.

This clonotype was found a few times. This sequence joins TRBV24-1 and TRBJ2-1; 8 nucleotides line up with TRBD1. CDR3 length equals 14 residues. V shed 4 bases, J shed 10 bases, and the junction held 8 bases outside the gene matches. Germline CDR1 reads KGHDR; CDR2 reads SFDVKD. The CDR3 nucleotides read TGTGCCACCAGTGACCCGGACAGGGTCGAGGAGCAGTTCTTC. Its translation: CATSDPDRVEEQFF.

The rearrangement uses TRBV12-3 or TRBV12-4 and TRBJ1-5; 9 nucleotides agree with TRBD1. After removal of 5 bases from V and 1 base from J, the junction contained 6 bases not matched to a gene. CDR3 length: 16 amino acids. The CDR3 region is CASSPVTGGSNQPQHF. In DNA form, the CDR3 reads TGTGCCAGCAGTCCCGTGACAGGGGGAAGCAATCAGCCCCAGCATTTT.

In this sample, this clonotype turned up once. This chain joins TRBV5-1 and TRBJ2-3; 8 bases align to TRBD1. V lost 5 bases, J lost 4 bases, and 9 bases stayed unmatched. The length of the CDR3 is 15 residues. The germline CDR1 and CDR2 sequences are SGHRS and YFSETQ. CDR3: CASRATGGGADTQYF. In DNA form, the CDR3 reads TGCGCCAGCAGAGCAACAGGGGGAGGCGCAGATACGCAGTATTTT.

This clonotype occurred a few times. The rearrangement uses TRBV18 and TRBJ2-7; 13 positions match TRBD2. Trimming removed 8 bases from V and 4 bases from J; junction bases left unmatched: 5. CDR3 length equals 14 residues. In germline, CDR1 is KGHSH, CDR2 LQKENI. The CDR3 DNA reads TGTGCCAGCACGACTAGCGGGGGGTCTTACGAGCAGTACTTC. Amino acids: CASTTSGGSYEQYF.

This chain links TRBV10-3 with TRBJ1-1; 9 nucleotides align to TRBD1. Germline values: CDR1 ENHRY, CDR2 SYGVKD. The V segment lost 0 bases and the J segment 4 bases; nucleotides outside the gene matches: 3. This CDR3 spans 15 amino acids. Written as DNA, the CDR3 is TGTGCCATCAGTGAGTCGGGACAGGGCTTCACTGAAGCTTTCTTT. This gives the protein CAISESGQGFTEAFF.

This clonotype was observed many times. The V gene is TRBV4-2, the J gene TRBJ1-2; unclear D gene. Germline V gene lookup returns CDR1 LGHNA and CDR2 YNFKEQ. The CDR3 is 14 amino acids. V lost 0 bases to trimming and J lost 4 bases, with 9 bases between them. This chain's CDR3 is CASSQDLTGYGYTF. The DNA of the CDR3 is TGTGCCAGCAGCCAAGATCTGACGGGCTATGGCTACACCTTC.

This clonotype appeared a few times. The genes are TRBV6-5 and TRBJ1-1, with D hard to call. The germline V gene encodes CDR1 MNHEY and CDR2 SVGAGI. CDR3 length: 13 amino acids. V lost 0 bases and J lost 7, with 9 bases in between. This chain's CDR3 is CASSYSLSLEAFF. The CDR3 DNA is TGTGCCAGCAGTTACTCATTGAGTCTTGAAGCTTTCTTT.

The V call is TRBV7-9, the J call TRBJ1-1, with D hard to call. The CDR3 covers 17 residues. Germline assignment: CDR1 SEHNR and CDR2 FQNEAQ (reference sequence). Between the trimmed V and J ends, which lost 0 bases and 0 bases, there was a span of 14 bases. This chain's CDR3 is CASSLALGWELNTEAFF. The CDR3 bases are TGTGCCAGCAGCTTAGCGTTGGGCTGGGAACTGAACACTGAAGCTTTCTTT.

In its sample, this clonotype was seen many times. The rearrangement joins TRBV7-9 to TRBJ1-5, with 9 positions matching TRBD1. The CDR3 consists of 15 residues. Germline assignment: CDR1 SEHNR and CDR2 FQNEAQ (reference sequence). Germline trimming cut 3 bases from V and 4 bases from J; bases unmatched to any gene: 4. CDR3 nucleotide sequence: TGTGCCAGCAGCTTCGGGACAGGGTGGAATCAGCCCCAGCATTTT. Translated: CASSFGTGWNQPQHF.

This clonotype occurred a few times. V and J are TRBV30 and TRBJ2-3; possibly TRBD1 for D (5 bases). Germline V gene data show CDR1 as GTSNPN and CDR2 as SVGIG (reference sequence). This CDR3 has 12 amino acids. V was shortened by 5 bases and J by 4 bases, with 10 bases between the two germline ends. The CDR3 DNA is TGTGCCTGGGGTCCAGGGCCAGATACGCAGTATTTT. Protein product: CAWGPGPDTQYF.

A few counts support this clonotype. The chain couples TRBV6-2 or TRBV6-3 to TRBJ2-7; 7 nucleotides match TRBD2. CDR3 length: 13 residues. J lost 3 bases, V lost 5 bases, and 4 bases had no gene match. Per the germline V gene, CDR1 is MNHEY and CDR2 is SVGEGT. CDR3 DNA: TGTGCCAGCAGTCGGGAGGTATTCTACGAGCAGTACTTC. It encodes CASSREVFYEQYF.

Only a few counts were recorded for this clonotype. The chain has TRBV18 and TRBJ2-4, with 7 bases matching TRBD1. Trimming removed 3 bases from V and 7 bases from J; junction bases left unmatched: 9. Germline CDR1 reads KGHSH; CDR2 reads LQKENI. This CDR3 spans 15 amino acids. CDR3 sequence: CASSPSQGEYNIQYF. The CDR3 region has the DNA TGTGCCAGCTCACCTAGCCAGGGGGAATATAACATTCAGTACTTC.

The chain is built from TRBV7-2 and TRBJ1-5; 8 nucleotides agree with TRBD1. CDR3 size: 15 residues. With 5 bases clipped from V and 6 bases from J, the junction kept 9 bases outside the gene matches. Germline CDR1 SGHTA, CDR2 FQGNSA. CDR3 amino acids: CASSLQGAVGQPQHF. The DNA of the CDR3 is TGTGCCAGCAGCCTCCAGGGGGCGGTGGGTCAGCCCCAGCATTTT.